Listed below are T cell receptor beta chains from one sample, sequenced in a study of shared clonotypes between healthy human individuals. Clones were read by immunoSEQ multiplex PCR, and TCRdb kept only the in-frame ones, dropping some. In the table there are about 380,000 clones, 90% to 98% of which are singletons. The sample was memory CD8+ T cells sorted from blood. These receptors all come from a man aged 25-45 years in good health. The CDR3 runs from the conserved cysteine through the conserved F or W. A D gene is named only where the DNA matches it firmly. Some rows mark clone size as missing; the rest say once, few, many or name a class of expanded clone.

D	V	J	size	DNA	CDR3
.	TRBV13	TRBJ2-3	.	TGTGCCAGCAGCTTAGGTGTCACAGATACGCAGTATTTT	CASSLGVTDTQYF
.	TRBV19	TRBJ1-2	.	TGTGCCAGTAGTATAGGAGGAGTAGGACGTGGCTACACCTTC	CASSIGGVGRGYTF
.	TRBV30	TRBJ1-3	.	TGTGCCTGGACAACAGTCTCTGGAAACACCATATATTTT	CAWTTVSGNTIYF
.	TRBV13	TRBJ2-1	once	TGTGCCAGCAGCCATTCGAGGGCCGTATTAGACAATGAGCAGTTCTTC	CASSHSRAVLDNEQFF
TRBD1	TRBV5-1	TRBJ2-5	.	TGCGCCAGCAGCGAAGACGGACAGGGATGGTTAGAGACCCAGTACTTC	CASSEDGQGWLETQYF
.	TRBV18	TRBJ1-1	.	TGTGCCAGCTCCCCTGACAGGTTCACTGAAGCTTTCTTT	CASSPDRFTEAFF
TRBD2	TRBV12-5	TRBJ2-1	.	TGTGCTAGTGGTTTGGGACTAGCGGGGAACAATGAGCAGTTCTTC	CASGLGLAGNNEQFF
TRBD1	TRBV11-1	TRBJ2-3	.	TGTGCCAGCGGACAGGGGACAGATACGCAGTATTTT	CASGQGTDTQYF
.	TRBV6-1	TRBJ2-2	.	TGTGCCAGCAGTGAGGGGGCCGGGGAGCTGTTTTTT	CASSEGAGELFF
TRBD2	TRBV5-1	TRBJ2-3	.	TGCGCCAGCAGCTTCCTCGCTAGCGGGAGCACAGATACGCAGTATTTT	CASSFLASGSTDTQYF
.	TRBV27	TRBJ1-5	.	TGTGCCAGCAGTTTAGCGGGCACCAGCAATCAGCCCCAGCATTTT	CASSLAGTSNQPQHF
.	TRBV5-1	TRBJ2-7	.	TGCGCCAGCAATAGAATTCCGGAGTCCTACGAGCAGTACTTC	CASNRIPESYEQYF
TRBD1	TRBV4-2	TRBJ2-7	.	TGTGCCAGCAGCCAAGATTGGGCGACAGGGGGCGCCGAGCAGTACTTC	CASSQDWATGGAEQYF
TRBD1	TRBV6-1	TRBJ1-5	.	TGTGCCAGCACCGGGACAGAGTATAGCAATCAGCCCCAGCATTTT	CASTGTEYSNQPQHF
.	TRBV7-2	TRBJ2-7	.	TGTGCCAGCAGCTTTAAAACCCAAAGTCACGAGCAGTACTTC	CASSFKTQSHEQYF
.	TRBV6-1	TRBJ2-5	once	TGTGCCAGCGGAGGCTGGGAGACCCAGTACTTC	CASGGWETQYF
TRBD2	TRBV2	TRBJ2-1	.	TGTGCCAGCAGTGAATGGGCTAGCGGCTACAATGAGCAGTTCTTC	CASSEWASGYNEQFF
.	TRBV6-5	TRBJ1-2	once	TGTGCCAGCAGTTACGGACGTACTAACTATGGCTACACCTTC	CASSYGRTNYGYTF
.	TRBV18	TRBJ2-1	.	TGTGCCAGCTCAGGCAATGAGCAGTTCTTC	CASSGNEQFF
.	TRBV5-1	TRBJ2-5	.	TGCGCCAGCAGCTTGGTCGCGGGGAGAGAGACCCAGTACTTC	CASSLVAGRETQYF
.	TRBV21-1	TRBJ1-2	.	TGTGCCAGCAGCAAAGACCTTGAGGGGGCCTATGGCTACACCTTC	CASSKDLEGAYGYTF
.	TRBV28	TRBJ2-1	.	TGTGCCAGCAGCCTCTACTACAATGAGCAGTTCTTC	CASSLYYNEQFF
TRBD2	TRBV5-6	TRBJ2-1	.	TGTGCCAGCAGCCCCAGCGGGAGGAATGAGCAGTTCTTC	CASSPSGRNEQFF
TRBD2	TRBV5-1	TRBJ2-1	.	TGCGCCAGCAGCTTGGAGAGCGGGAGCGCCTACAATGAGCAGTTCTTC	CASSLESGSAYNEQFF
TRBD2	TRBV5-4	TRBJ2-1	.	TGTGCCAGCAGCTTGTCTAGCGGAAGGGATGAGCAGTTCTTC	CASSLSSGRDEQFF